This T cell receptor (beta chain) was recorded in a study of blood T cell repertoires in COVID-19. About the research overall: PBMCs, B-cell-depleted T cells, or T cells were the source of the cDNA or gDNA that made up the material.

TCRdb's table, derived via immunoSEQ multiplex PCR, lists solely in-frame clones and lacks some. The table includes over 200,000 clones, more than 70% detected once. The CDR3 has 15 residues. From germline, CDR1 is SGHRS and CDR2 YFSETQ. Trimming cost V 4 bases and J 6 bases; bases outside gene matches: 12. Sequenced material: peripheral blood. The rearrangement links TRBV5-1 to TRBJ2-7; 8 positions agree with TRBD1. The TCR comes from a woman between 45 and 65 years old with acute or convalescent COVID-19. The CDR3 sequence: CASSVGTGGLFEQYF. The DNA for the CDR3 is TGCGCCAGCAGCGTAGGTACAGGGGGACTGTTCGAGCAGTACTTC. The entire variable domain, with the rest obtained from reference TRBV5-1 and TRBJ2-7, is as follows: KAGVTQTPRYLIKTRGQQVTLSCSPISGHRSVSWYQQTPGQGLQFLFEYFSETQRNKGNFPGRFSGRQFSNSRSEMNVSTLELGDSALYLCASSVGTGGLFEQYFGPGTRLTVT.